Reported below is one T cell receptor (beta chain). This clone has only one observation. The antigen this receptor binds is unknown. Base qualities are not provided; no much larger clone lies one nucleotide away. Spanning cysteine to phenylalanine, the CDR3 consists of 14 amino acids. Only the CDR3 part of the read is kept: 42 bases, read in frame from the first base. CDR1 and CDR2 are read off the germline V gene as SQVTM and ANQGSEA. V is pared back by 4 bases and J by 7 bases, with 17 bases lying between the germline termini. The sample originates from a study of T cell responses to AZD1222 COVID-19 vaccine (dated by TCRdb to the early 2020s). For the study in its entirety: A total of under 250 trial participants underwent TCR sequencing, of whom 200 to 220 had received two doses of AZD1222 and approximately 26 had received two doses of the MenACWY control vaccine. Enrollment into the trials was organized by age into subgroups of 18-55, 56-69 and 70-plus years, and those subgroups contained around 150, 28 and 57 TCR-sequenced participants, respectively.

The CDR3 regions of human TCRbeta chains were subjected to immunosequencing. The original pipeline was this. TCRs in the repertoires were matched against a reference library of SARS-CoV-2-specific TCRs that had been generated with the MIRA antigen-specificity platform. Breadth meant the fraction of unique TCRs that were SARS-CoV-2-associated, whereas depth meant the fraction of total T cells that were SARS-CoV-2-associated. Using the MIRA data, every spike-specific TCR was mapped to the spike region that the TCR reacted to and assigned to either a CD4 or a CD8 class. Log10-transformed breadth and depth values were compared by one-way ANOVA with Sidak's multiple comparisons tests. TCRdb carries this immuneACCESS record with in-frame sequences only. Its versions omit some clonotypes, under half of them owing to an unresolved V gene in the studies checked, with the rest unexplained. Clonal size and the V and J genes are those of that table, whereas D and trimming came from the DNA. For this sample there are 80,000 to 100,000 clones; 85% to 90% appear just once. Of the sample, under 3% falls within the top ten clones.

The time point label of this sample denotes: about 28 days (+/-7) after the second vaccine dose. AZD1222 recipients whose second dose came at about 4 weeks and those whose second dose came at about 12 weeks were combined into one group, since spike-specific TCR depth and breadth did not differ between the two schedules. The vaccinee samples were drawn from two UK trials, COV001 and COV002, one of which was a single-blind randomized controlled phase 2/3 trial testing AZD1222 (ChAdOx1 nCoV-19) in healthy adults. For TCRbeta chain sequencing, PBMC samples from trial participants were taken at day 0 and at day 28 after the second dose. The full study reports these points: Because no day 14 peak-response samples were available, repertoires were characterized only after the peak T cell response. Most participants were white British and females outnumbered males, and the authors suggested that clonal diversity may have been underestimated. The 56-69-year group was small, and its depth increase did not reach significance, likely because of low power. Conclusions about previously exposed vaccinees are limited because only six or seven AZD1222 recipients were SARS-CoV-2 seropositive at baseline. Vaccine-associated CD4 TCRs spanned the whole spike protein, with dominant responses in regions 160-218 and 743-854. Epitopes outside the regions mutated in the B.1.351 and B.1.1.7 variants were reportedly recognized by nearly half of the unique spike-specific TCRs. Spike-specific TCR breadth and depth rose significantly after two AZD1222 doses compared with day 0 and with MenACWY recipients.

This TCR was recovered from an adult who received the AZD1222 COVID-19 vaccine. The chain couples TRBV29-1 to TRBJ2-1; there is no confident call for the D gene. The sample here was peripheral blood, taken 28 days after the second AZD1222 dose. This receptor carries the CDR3 CSVVVVLNLNEQFF. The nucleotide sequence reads TGCAGCGTTGTTGTGGTTTTGAATTTAAATGAGCAGTTCTTC.